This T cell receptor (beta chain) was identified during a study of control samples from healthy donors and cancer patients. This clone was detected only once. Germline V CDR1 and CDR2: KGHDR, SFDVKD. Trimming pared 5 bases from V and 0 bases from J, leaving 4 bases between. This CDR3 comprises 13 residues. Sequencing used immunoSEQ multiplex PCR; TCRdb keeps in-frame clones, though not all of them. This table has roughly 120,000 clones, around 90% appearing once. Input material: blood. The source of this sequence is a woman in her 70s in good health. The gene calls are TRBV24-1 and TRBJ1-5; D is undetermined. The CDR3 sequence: CATSGHSNQPQHF. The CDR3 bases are TGTGCCACCAGTGGTCATAGCAATCAGCCCCAGCATTTT.